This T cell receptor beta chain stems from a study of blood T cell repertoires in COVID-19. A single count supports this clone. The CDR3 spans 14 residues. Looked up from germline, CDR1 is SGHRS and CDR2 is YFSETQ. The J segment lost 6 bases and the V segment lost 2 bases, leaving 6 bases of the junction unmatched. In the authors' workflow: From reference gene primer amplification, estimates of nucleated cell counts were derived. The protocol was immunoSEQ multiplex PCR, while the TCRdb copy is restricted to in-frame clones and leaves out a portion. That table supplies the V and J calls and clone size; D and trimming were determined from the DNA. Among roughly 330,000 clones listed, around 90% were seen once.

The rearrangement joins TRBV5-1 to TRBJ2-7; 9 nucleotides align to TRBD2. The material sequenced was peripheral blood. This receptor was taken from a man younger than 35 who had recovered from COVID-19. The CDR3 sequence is CASSFVSGSFEQYF. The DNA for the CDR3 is TGCGCCAGCAGCTTTGTTAGCGGGAGTTTCGAGCAGTACTTC.